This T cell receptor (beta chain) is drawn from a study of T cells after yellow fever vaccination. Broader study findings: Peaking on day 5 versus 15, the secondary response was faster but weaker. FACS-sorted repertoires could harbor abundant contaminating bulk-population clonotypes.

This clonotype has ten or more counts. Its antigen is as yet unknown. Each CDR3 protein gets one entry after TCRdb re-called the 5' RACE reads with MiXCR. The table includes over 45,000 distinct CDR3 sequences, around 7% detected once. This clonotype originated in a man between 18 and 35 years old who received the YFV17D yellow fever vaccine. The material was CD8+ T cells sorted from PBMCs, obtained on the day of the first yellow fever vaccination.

The CDR3 DNA is TGTGCCAGCTTACTGCTGTTATCTGGGGCCAACGTCCTGACTTTC. Amino acid sequence: CASLLLLSGANVLTF. The genes are TRBV7-9 and TRBJ2-6; D unclear. V was pared by 8 bases and J by 1 base, with 12 bases between. This CDR3 has 15 amino acids. Germline CDR1 reads SEHNR; CDR2 reads FQNEAQ (reference sequence).